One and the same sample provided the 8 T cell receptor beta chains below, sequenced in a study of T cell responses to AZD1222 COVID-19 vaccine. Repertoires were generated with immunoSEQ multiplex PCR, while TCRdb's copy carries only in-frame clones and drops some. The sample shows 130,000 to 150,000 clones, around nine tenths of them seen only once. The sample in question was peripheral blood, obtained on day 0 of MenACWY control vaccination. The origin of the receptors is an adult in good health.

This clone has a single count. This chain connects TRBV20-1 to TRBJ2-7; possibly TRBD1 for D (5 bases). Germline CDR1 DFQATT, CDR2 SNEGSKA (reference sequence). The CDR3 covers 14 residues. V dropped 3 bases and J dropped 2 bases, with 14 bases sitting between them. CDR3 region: CSASRLVGAYEQYF. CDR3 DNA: TGCAGTGCTAGTAGGCTAGTAGGGGCCTACGAGCAGTACTTC.

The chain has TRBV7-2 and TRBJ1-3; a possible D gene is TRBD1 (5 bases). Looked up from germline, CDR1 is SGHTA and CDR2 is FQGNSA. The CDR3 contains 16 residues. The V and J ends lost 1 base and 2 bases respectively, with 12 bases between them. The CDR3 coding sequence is TGTGCCAGCAGCTTAGGACCGGGGCGCGCTGGAAACACCATATATTTT. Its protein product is CASSLGPGRAGNTIYF.

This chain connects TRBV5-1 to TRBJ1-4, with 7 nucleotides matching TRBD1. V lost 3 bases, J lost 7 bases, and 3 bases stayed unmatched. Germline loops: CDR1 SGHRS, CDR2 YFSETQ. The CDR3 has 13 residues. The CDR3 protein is CASSSGTVEKLFF. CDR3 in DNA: TGCGCCAGCAGCTCTGGGACAGTTGAAAAACTGTTTTTT.

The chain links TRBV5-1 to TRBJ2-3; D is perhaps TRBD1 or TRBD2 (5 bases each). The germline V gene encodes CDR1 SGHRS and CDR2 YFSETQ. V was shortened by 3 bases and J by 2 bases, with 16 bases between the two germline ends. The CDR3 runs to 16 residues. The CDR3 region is CASSSNPWDLTDTQYF. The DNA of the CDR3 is TGCGCCAGCAGCTCAAACCCCTGGGACCTCACAGATACGCAGTATTTT. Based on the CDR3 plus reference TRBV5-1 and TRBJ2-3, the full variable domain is KAGVTQTPRYLIKTRGQQVTLSCSPISGHRSVSWYQQTPGQGLQFLFEYFSETQRNKGNFPGRFSGRQFSNSRSEMNVSTLELGDSALYLCASSSNPWDLTDTQYFGPGTRLTVL.

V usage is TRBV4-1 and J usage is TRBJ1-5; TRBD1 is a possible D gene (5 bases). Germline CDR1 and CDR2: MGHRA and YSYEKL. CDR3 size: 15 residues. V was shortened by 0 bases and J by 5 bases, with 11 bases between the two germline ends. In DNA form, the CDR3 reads TGCGCCAGCAGCCAAGATCTGGGGCTGCATCAGCCCCAGCATTTT. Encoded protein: CASSQDLGLHQPQHF.

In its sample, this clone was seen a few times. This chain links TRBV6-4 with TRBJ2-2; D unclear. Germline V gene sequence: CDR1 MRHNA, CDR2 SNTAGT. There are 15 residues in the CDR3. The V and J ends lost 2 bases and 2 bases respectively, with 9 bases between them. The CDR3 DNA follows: TGTGCCAGCAGTGACATGGCTGCTAACACCGGGGAGCTGTTTTTT. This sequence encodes CASSDMAANTGELFF.

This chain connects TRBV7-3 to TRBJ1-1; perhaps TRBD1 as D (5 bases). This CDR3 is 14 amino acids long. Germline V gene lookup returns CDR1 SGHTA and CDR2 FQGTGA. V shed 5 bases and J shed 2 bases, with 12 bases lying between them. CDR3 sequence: CASSPQGANTEAFF. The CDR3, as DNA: TGTGCCAGCAGCCCCCAGGGCGCTAACACTGAAGCTTTCTTT.

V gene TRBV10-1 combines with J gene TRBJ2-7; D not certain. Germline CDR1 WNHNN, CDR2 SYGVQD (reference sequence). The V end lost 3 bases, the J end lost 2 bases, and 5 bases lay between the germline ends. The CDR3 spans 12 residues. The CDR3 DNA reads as TGCGCCAGCAGTGATTCTACCTACGAGCAGTACTTC. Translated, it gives CASSDSTYEQYF.